The rows below give T cell receptor beta chains drawn from one sample of a study of long-term antiretroviral therapy in people with HIV. Generated by immunoSEQ multiplex PCR, the TCRdb table keeps only in-frame clones and is missing some. The profile shows about 30,000 clones, 80% to 90% of them singletons. The sample was unsorted PBMCs, taken roughly 2.9 years before starting antiretroviral therapy. These TCRs come from a woman in her twenties or thirties with HIV. Both conserved end residues are part of each CDR3. Some rows have no size entry. The others give once, few or many, or a class for an expanded clone.

V: TRBV5-1; size: -; J: TRBJ2-3; CDR3: CASSGSGTSKDTQYF
V: TRBV11-3; size: -; J: TRBJ2-2; CDR3: CASSYGLAGGTGELFF
V: TRBV27; size: -; J: TRBJ2-5; CDR3: CASGPTGQGETQYF
V: TRBV10-3; size: -; J: TRBJ1-5; CDR3: CAISESSVFSNQPQHF
V: TRBV7-3; size: -; J: TRBJ2-1; CDR3: CASDPTSGVGGHNEQFF
V: TRBV5-6; size: -; J: TRBJ2-2; CDR3: CASRYEPGTHTTGELFF
V: TRBV19; size: -; J: TRBJ2-6; CDR3: CASSRSGANVLTF
V: TRBV4-1; size: -; J: TRBJ2-1; CDR3: CASSQDIWVRGLAGLYEQFF
V: TRBV6-6; size: once; J: TRBJ2-7; CDR3: CASSPARRLPLGEQYF
V: TRBV4-1; size: few; J: TRBJ2-7; CDR3: CASSQDEAGGSDYEQYF
V: TRBV18; size: -; J: TRBJ2-2; CDR3: CASSPGGRDTGELFF
V: TRBV6-1; size: once; J: TRBJ1-2; CDR3: CASSLWAEGNYGYTF
V: TRBV5-6; size: -; J: TRBJ2-7; CDR3: CASRAGTFGEQYF
V: TRBV15; size: -; J: TRBJ2-5; CDR3: CATSLKGGMETQYF
V: TRBV9; size: -; J: TRBJ2-2; CDR3: CASGGSGGVNTGELFF
V: TRBV27; size: -; J: TRBJ1-4; CDR3: CASSLYPGTGTEKLFF
V: TRBV5-1; size: -; J: TRBJ2-3; CDR3: CASSFRGGSTDTQYF
V: TRBV19; size: -; J: TRBJ2-5; CDR3: CASSIGSGKGTQYF
V: TRBV5-1; size: -; J: TRBJ2-1; CDR3: CASSLTGTGRYNEQFF
V: TRBV9; size: -; J: TRBJ1-2; CDR3: CASSLGQGNYGYTF
V: TRBV27; size: -; J: TRBJ1-5; CDR3: CASSLYWGQPQHF
V: TRBV4-1; size: once; J: TRBJ2-3; CDR3: CASSQDGASGSTDTQYF
V: TRBV6-1; size: -; J: TRBJ1-1; CDR3: CASSSKDAFF
V: TRBV30; size: -; J: TRBJ2-2; CDR3: CAWSMGAGELFF
V: TRBV6-1; size: -; J: TRBJ2-6; CDR3: CASSELAGSGANVLTF
V: TRBV29-1; size: -; J: TRBJ1-2; CDR3: CSVTPTGSWIYGYTF
V: TRBV19; size: few; J: TRBJ1-5; CDR3: CASSYWDGNQPQHF
V: TRBV6-1; size: -; J: TRBJ1-5; CDR3: CASSEAPGNQPQHF
V: TRBV19; size: -; J: TRBJ1-4; CDR3: CASSRDRKLDATNEKLFF
V: TRBV4-1; size: -; J: TRBJ1-1; CDR3: CASSPGQNTEAFF
V: TRBV29-1; size: -; J: TRBJ1-1; CDR3: CSLQTGVNTEAFF
V: TRBV5-4; size: few; J: TRBJ2-5; CDR3: CASSSVSGQETQYF
V: TRBV29-1; size: -; J: TRBJ1-1; CDR3: CSVEDLGGNTEAFF
V: TRBV2; size: -; J: TRBJ2-3; CDR3: CASSDGRTLTDTQYF
V: TRBV5-1; size: -; J: TRBJ2-1; CDR3: CASSLHRTSGGYYNEQFF
V: TRBV6-5; size: -; J: TRBJ1-5; CDR3: CASSASGRSQPQHF
V: TRBV18; size: -; J: TRBJ1-4; CDR3: CASSPLENEKLFF
V: TRBV5-4; size: -; J: TRBJ2-6; CDR3: CASSLGSGSSGANVLTF
V: TRBV30; size: once; J: TRBJ2-7; CDR3: CAWSKYVSQGARDEQYF
V: TRBV5-5; size: -; J: TRBJ1-4; CDR3: CASSLGAYNEKLFF
V: TRBV7-3; size: once; J: TRBJ1-1; CDR3: CASSLGPSNTEAFF
V: TRBV19; size: -; J: TRBJ1-2; CDR3: CASSTGQGAYGYTF
V: TRBV5-1; size: -; J: TRBJ1-2; CDR3: CASSLGTSGPSYGYTF
V: TRBV7-6; size: -; J: TRBJ2-1; CDR3: CASSARLAAYNEQFF
V: TRBV2; size: few; J: TRBJ1-6; CDR3: CATTELRYNSPLHF
V: TRBV5-6; size: -; J: TRBJ1-2; CDR3: CASSLAGNYGYTF
V: TRBV2; size: -; J: TRBJ1-2; CDR3: CASVNPYRVNYGYTF
V: TRBV14; size: -; J: TRBJ2-3; CDR3: CASSRTGTSGTDTQYF
V: TRBV5-8; size: -; J: TRBJ2-7; CDR3: CASSYGLGYEQYF
V: TRBV14; size: -; J: TRBJ2-3; CDR3: CASSHNPVGVGGGRTDTQYF
V: TRBV30; size: -; J: TRBJ2-3; CDR3: CAWSVRPTGAKADTQYF
V: TRBV6-4; size: -; J: TRBJ1-6; CDR3: CASSDSVDRDSPLHF